The clone carrying this T cell receptor beta chain was detected a few times. Its antigen is not known. The data were obtained in a study of human T cells and chemical hapten exposure. The sample's time point: pre-sensitization, week 0. Treatment reported: therapeutic diphenylcyclopropenone sensitization with weekly scalp DPC. General observations from the study: PT1 expanded TCR counts and patch test score were linked, and their correlation was positive.

MiXCR, run by TCRdb on the RACE reads, gives a single entry per CDR3 protein. The sample holds under 300,000 distinct CDR3 sequences; approximately 8.6% are singletons and the top ten take 2% to 3%. Germline CDR1 and CDR2: MNHNY and SVGAGI (reference sequence). With V trimmed by 2 bases and J by 4 bases, 2 bases remained unmatched. The CDR3 has 14 amino acids. This material consisted of whole blood, taken in connection with sensitization to the hapten diphenylcyclopropenone (DPC). The chain recombines TRBV6-6 with TRBJ1-2; 9 nucleotides align to TRBD1. The sequence came from a middle-aged woman with alopecia areata. Some clones in this sample may be carry-over from other donors' samples. The CDR3 is CASSYGTGSYGYTF. The CDR3 DNA follows: TGTGCCAGCAGTTACGGGACAGGGTCCTATGGCTACACCTTC.